These 29 T cell receptor beta chains came from one sample sequenced in a study of blood T cell repertoires in COVID-19. Clones were read by immunoSEQ multiplex PCR, and TCRdb kept only the in-frame ones, dropping some. Here the sample spans some 66,000 clones, around 83% being singletons. The material sequenced was peripheral blood. Receptor source: a man aged 50 to 60 with active COVID-19.

The chain couples TRBV29-1 to TRBJ2-3; 8 bases match TRBD2. V was clipped by 6 bases and J by 2 bases; unmatched bases: 13. The CDR3 length is 16 residues. Looked up from germline, CDR1 is SQVTM and CDR2 is ANQGSEA. CDR3 amino acids: CSVLSGSRPITDTQYF. In nucleotides, the CDR3 is TGCAGCGTCTTAAGCGGGAGCCGACCCATCACAGATACGCAGTATTTT.

The chain recombines TRBV5-6 with TRBJ2-1; D perhaps matches TRBD2 (6 bases). The CDR3 spans 17 residues. V lost 0 bases, J lost 7 bases, and 20 bases lay in between. Germline V gives CDR1 SGHDT, CDR2 YYEEEE. In DNA form, the CDR3 reads TGTGCCAGCAGCTTGGCGGGTGGGGCGGGAAATAGGAATGAGCAGTTCTTC. It specifies CASSLAGGAGNRNEQFF.

V is TRBV6-6 and J is TRBJ2-3; 9 nucleotides line up with TRBD1. V was pared by 6 bases and J by 3 bases, with 4 bases of the junction left unmatched. The germline V gene has CDR1 MNHNY and CDR2 SVGAGI (reference sequence). The CDR3 contains 14 residues. In DNA form, the CDR3 reads TGTGCCAGCAGGGGACAGGGTCAGACAGATACGCAGTATTTT. Its protein is CASRGQGQTDTQYF.

The V gene is TRBV5-1, the J gene TRBJ1-1; unclear D gene. The CDR3 totals 16 residues. The V and J ends lost 1 base and 5 bases respectively, with 18 bases between them. Germline lookup yields CDR1 SGHRS and CDR2 YFSETQ. CDR3 amino acids: CASSLSTGFGRTEAFF. In DNA, the CDR3 is TGCGCCAGCAGCTTGTCGACGGGATTTGGGAGGACTGAAGCTTTCTTT.

The rearrangement links TRBV18 to TRBJ1-3; no clear D. V lost 3 bases to trimming and J lost 0 bases, with 18 bases between them. The CDR3 is 18 residues long. Germline V gene lookup returns CDR1 KGHSH and CDR2 LQKENI. CDR3 residues: CASSPRAVTGSSGNTIYF. For the CDR3, the DNA is TGTGCCAGCTCACCCCGCGCGGTGACGGGGAGCTCTGGAAACACCATATATTTT.

This chain links TRBV6-5 with TRBJ2-2, with D perhaps TRBD1 (5 bases). This CDR3 comprises 15 residues. The V end lost 5 bases, the J end lost 4 bases, and 14 bases lay between the germline ends. Germline-derived CDR1 and CDR2 are MNHEY and SVGAGI. The CDR3: CASSPQRQGTGELFF. The CDR3 region has the DNA TGTGCCAGCAGTCCCCAACGCCAGGGCACCGGGGAGCTGTTTTTT.

The V call is TRBV7-2, the J call TRBJ2-3; D may be TRBD2 (6 bases). Looked up from germline, CDR1 is SGHTA and CDR2 is FQGNSA. With 3 bases removed from V and 2 bases from J, the gap between germline ends came to 18 bases. The length of the CDR3 is 17 residues. This CDR3 reads CASSLTSWYPSTDTQYF. The DNA for the CDR3 is TGTGCCAGCAGCTTGACTAGTTGGTATCCTTCCACAGATACGCAGTATTTT.

This sequence joins TRBV27 and TRBJ2-1; a possible D gene is TRBD1 (7 bases). Germline V gene lookup returns CDR1 MNHEY and CDR2 SMNVEV (reference sequence). V was pared by 6 bases and J by 8 bases, with 17 bases between. The CDR3 contains 14 residues. This chain's CDR3 is CASRFGGGLDEQFF. CDR3 in DNA: TGTGCCAGCAGGTTTGGAGGGGGCCTGGATGAGCAGTTCTTC.

The J gene is TRBJ1-1, the V gene TRBV5-4, with 8 bases aligning to TRBD1. V shed 1 base, J shed 11 bases, and the junction held 7 bases outside the gene matches. The CDR3 runs 13 residues. CDR1 is SGHNT, CDR2 YYREEE, per germline (reference sequence). CDR3: CASSLRTDREAFF. The CDR3 region has the DNA TGTGCCAGCAGCTTGCGTACGGACAGGGAGGCTTTCTTT.

The V and J genes are TRBV24-1 and TRBJ2-1; 9 positions agree with TRBD2. The CDR3 spans 17 residues. V dropped 4 bases and J dropped 2; count of bases not matched to a gene: 8. In germline, CDR1 is KGHDR, CDR2 SFDVKD. CDR3 residues: CATSDRGTSYPYNEQFF. For the CDR3, the DNA is TGTGCCACCAGTGACCGAGGGACTAGCTATCCCTACAATGAGCAGTTCTTC.

The rearrangement joins TRBV6-6 to TRBJ1-3; 10 nucleotides align to TRBD1. Per germline, CDR1 MNHNY and CDR2 SVGAGI (reference sequence). The CDR3 runs 20 residues. Germline trimming cut 7 bases from V and 0 bases from J; bases unmatched to any gene: 18. Written as DNA, the CDR3 is TGTGCCAGCACCCGATCAGCCGGGACAGGGGTACTTTCCTCTGGAAACACCATATATTTT. Its protein is CASTRSAGTGVLSSGNTIYF.

V is TRBV15 and J is TRBJ2-7; TRBD1 matches 8 bases. Trimming cost V 0 bases and J 0 bases; bases outside gene matches: 7. This CDR3 has 17 amino acids. The V gene's germline CDR1 is LNHNV and CDR2 YYDKDF (reference sequence). CDR3 nucleotides: TGTGCCACCAGCAGAGATCTTACCGGGACAGGCTCCTACGAGCAGTACTTC. Protein: CATSRDLTGTGSYEQYF.

The chain combines TRBV3-1 (or the pseudogene TRBV3-2) with TRBJ2-7; D is unclear. Trimming shortened V by 2 bases and J by 2 bases, and 4 bases separated the two germline ends. This CDR3 spans 12 amino acids. CDR1 LGHDT and CDR2 YNNKEL come from the germline V gene (reference sequence). The CDR3 sequence: CASSQSPYEQYF. The CDR3 region has the DNA TGTGCCAGCAGCCAAAGCCCCTACGAGCAGTACTTC.

The chain is built from TRBV7-9 and TRBJ1-4, with 7 positions matching TRBD1. J lost 0 bases, V lost 5 bases, and 6 bases had no gene match. The germline V gene encodes CDR1 SEHNR and CDR2 FQNEAQ (reference sequence). The CDR3 spans 16 residues. Here the CDR3 reads CASSLDRFATNEKLFF. CDR3 coding DNA: TGTGCCAGCAGCCTGGACAGGTTCGCAACTAATGAAAAACTGTTTTTT.

This chain links TRBV10-3 with TRBJ1-2; 8 nucleotides line up with TRBD1. The germline V gene encodes CDR1 ENHRY and CDR2 SYGVKD. CDR3 length: 15 amino acids. The J segment lost 6 bases and the V segment lost 5 bases, leaving 11 bases of the junction unmatched. CDR3 bases: TGTGCCATCAGTCCCCGACAGGGGAGGATCGATGGCTACACCTTC. Its protein product is CAISPRQGRIDGYTF.

This clone was detected a few times. The rearrangement joins TRBV6-6 to TRBJ1-2; 9 bases are a match to TRBD1. The CDR3 runs to 14 residues. V shed 5 bases, J shed 4 bases, and the junction held 5 bases outside the gene matches. Looked up from germline, CDR1 is MNHNY and CDR2 is SVGAGI (reference sequence). The CDR3: CASSTGDRAYGYTF. For the CDR3, the DNA is TGTGCCAGCAGTACGGGGGACAGGGCCTATGGCTACACCTTC.

The chain recombines TRBV5-4 with TRBJ2-5; no definite D call. The V gene's germline CDR1 is SGHNT and CDR2 YYREEE (reference sequence). The CDR3 loop spans 15 amino acids. Trimming left V 0 bases short and J 1 base short, with 10 bases between. This CDR3 reads CASSLGSVLQETQYF. Here the CDR3 DNA reads TGTGCCAGCAGCTTGGGGTCAGTGCTCCAAGAGACCCAGTACTTC.

The CDR3 region has the DNA TGTGCCAGCAGATTACTAGCGGGATTCGACAATGAGCAGTTCTTC. As protein: CASRLLAGFDNEQFF. This chain connects TRBV6-6 to TRBJ2-1, with 10 bases lining up with TRBD2. Germline-derived CDR1 and CDR2 are MNHNY and SVGAGI (reference sequence). V lost 6 bases, J lost 5 bases, and 7 bases stayed unmatched. This CDR3 has 15 residues.

The chain recombines TRBV5-1 with TRBJ2-5; D is ambiguous. The CDR3 runs 13 residues. Germline V gene data show CDR1 as SGHRS and CDR2 as YFSETQ. Trimming stripped 1 base from V and 0 bases from J, with 4 bases between. CDR3 sequence (DNA): TGCGCCAGCAGCTTGTTCAACCAAGAGACCCAGTACTTC. This sequence encodes CASSLFNQETQYF.

V is TRBV5-8 and J is TRBJ1-4, with 9 positions matching TRBD1. The CDR3 extends over 18 amino acids. The germline V gene has CDR1 SGHTS and CDR2 YDEGEE. V lost 4 bases and J lost 8; bases outside the gene matches: 18. The CDR3 nucleotides are TGTGCCAGCAGCCACGGGACAGGGATGCCCTCCCTGGGGGAAAAACTGTTTTTT. Its translation: CASSHGTGMPSLGEKLFF. The complete variable domain, with remaining parts taken from reference TRBV5-8 and TRBJ1-4, reads EAGVTQSPTHLIKTRGQQATLRCSPISGHTSVYWYQQALGLGLQFLLWYDEGEERNRGNFPPRFSGRQFPNYSSELNVNALELEDSALYLCASSHGTGMPSLGEKLFFGSGTQLSVL.

This rearrangement joins TRBV11-2 to TRBJ1-4; D remains ambiguous. Between the trimmed V and J ends, which lost 5 bases and 7 bases, there was a span of 8 bases. This CDR3 is 12 amino acids long. Germline V lookup: CDR1 SGHAT, CDR2 FQNNGV. The CDR3 DNA is TGTGCCAGCAGCGCCCGGGGTGAAAAACTGTTTTTT. Protein product: CASSARGEKLFF.

The chain has TRBV5-1 and TRBJ1-1, with no clear D. This CDR3 is 14 amino acids long. V was clipped by 4 bases and J by 6 bases, with 16 bases between them. CDR1 and CDR2 (germline): SGHRS, YFSETQ. CDR3 loop: CASSPVPGWAEAFF. The CDR3 DNA follows: TGCGCCAGCAGCCCCGTTCCGGGGTGGGCTGAAGCTTTCTTT.

This sequence joins TRBV5-1 and TRBJ2-1; TRBD2 matches at 13 bases. Per the germline V gene, CDR1 is SGHRS and CDR2 is YFSETQ. The J segment lost 9 bases and the V segment lost 5 bases, leaving 5 bases of the junction unmatched. This CDR3 is built from 14 residues. CDR3 sequence: CASSKTSGRSEQFF. The CDR3 region has the DNA TGCGCCAGCAGTAAGACTAGCGGGAGGAGTGAGCAGTTCTTC. Complete variable domain (other parts from reference TRBV5-1 and TRBJ2-1): KAGVTQTPRYLIKTRGQQVTLSCSPISGHRSVSWYQQTPGQGLQFLFEYFSETQRNKGNFPGRFSGRQFSNSRSEMNVSTLELGDSALYLCASSKTSGRSEQFFGPGTRLTVL.

This clone has just one count. The CDR3 DNA is TGTGCCAGCAGCTCGGGAGGGAGCTCCTACGAGCAGTACTTC. The encoded protein is CASSSGGSSYEQYF. This rearrangement joins TRBV7-8 to TRBJ2-7; 8 positions agree with TRBD2. The J segment lost 0 bases and the V segment lost 4 bases, leaving 2 bases of the junction unmatched. CDR3 length: 14 amino acids. The germline CDR1 and CDR2 sequences are SGHVS and FQNEAQ.

The chain is built from TRBV3-1 (or the pseudogene TRBV3-2) and TRBJ2-2; TRBD1 is a possible D gene (5 bases). Per the germline V gene, CDR1 is LGHDT and CDR2 is YNNKEL (reference sequence). This CDR3 comprises 13 residues. Between the trimmed V and J ends, which lost 6 bases and 4 bases, there was a span of 9 bases. The CDR3 reads CASRQGSTGELFF. The CDR3 DNA follows: TGTGCCAGCAGGCAGGGCAGCACCGGGGAGCTGTTTTTT.

V and J are TRBV18 and TRBJ1-1; 8 bases are shared with TRBD1. CDR1 KGHSH and CDR2 LQKENI come from the germline V gene. CDR3 size: 15 residues. V was clipped by 4 bases and J by 3 bases; unmatched bases: 7. CDR3 in DNA: TGTGCCAGCTCACTTATAGGACAGGGTGACACTGAAGCTTTCTTT. This translates into CASSLIGQGDTEAFF.

This clone was found a few times. The DNA for the CDR3 is TGTGCCAGCAGCTTGAGTAGGGGCGGGAACACTGAAGCTTTCTTT. This codes for CASSLSRGGNTEAFF. The chain employs TRBV5-8 and TRBJ1-1; tentatively, D is TRBD1 (5 bases). Trimming removed 1 base from V and 1 base from J, with 11 bases in between. The CDR3 is 15 residues long. Germline V gene sequence: CDR1 SGHTS, CDR2 YDEGEE.

The genes are TRBV7-2 and TRBJ1-2; no reliable D call. Germline V gene lookup returns CDR1 SGHTA and CDR2 FQGNSA. This CDR3 comprises 14 residues. Between the trimmed V and J ends, which lost 2 bases and 7 bases, there was a span of 14 bases. The CDR3: CASSLTSREAGYTF. CDR3 DNA: TGTGCCAGCAGCTTAACCTCTCGGGAGGCTGGCTACACCTTC. Full variable domain (outside the CDR3, taken from reference TRBV7-2 and TRBJ1-2): GAGVSQSPSNKVTEKGKDVELRCDPISGHTALYWYRQSLGQGLEFLIYFQGNSAPDKSGLPSDRFSAERTGGSVSTLTIQRTQQEDSAVYLCASSLTSREAGYTFGSGTRLTVV.

The chain is built from TRBV21-1 and TRBJ2-7; TRBD1 was called by the table and not checked on the DNA. TRBV21-1 is given as a pseudogene. The CDR3 length is 16 residues. DNA of the CDR3: TGTGCCAGCTGCAAAAACGGACAGGGCTTCTCTAGCGAGCAGTACGTC. Amino acids: CASCKNGQGFSSEQYV.